The text below deals with one T cell receptor (beta chain). Its antigen is unknown. Sequenced by immunoSEQ multiplex PCR; TCRdb stores in-frame clones only, minus some. This sample carries about 48,000 clones, around 67% of them seen once, and the ten largest clones take 4.5% to 6.5%. The CDR3 loop spans 17 amino acids. Germline trimming cut 0 bases from V and 1 base from J; bases unmatched to any gene: 3. Germline CDR1 and CDR2: LGHNA and YSLEER. These data originate in a study of vaccination effects on CD4 cells after COVID-19. Cultured cells yielded isolated CD4+ T cells after approximately nine days.

The receptor was derived from a human donor who received a COVID-19 vaccine. The material sequenced was CD4+ T cells from PBMCs cultured without peptide, taken before COVID-19 vaccination. The chain carries TRBV4-3 and TRBJ1-6; 7 nucleotides line up with TRBD1. The CDR3 DNA reads as TGCGCCAGCAGCCAAGAAGGCAGGGGGTCCTATAATTCACCCCTCCACTTT. This translates into CASSQEGRGSYNSPLHF.